In its sample, the clone carrying this TCR beta chain was seen a few times. Its antigen remains unknown. The study ran its PCR with 60 Vbeta and 13 Jbeta primers. Assay used: immunoSEQ multiplex PCR; TCRdb lists only in-frame clones, some missing. The sample lists over 150,000 clones; around 85% were seen once. The record originates from a study of cytomegalovirus exposure and HLA in healthy donors. General study findings and limits: A likely sequencing artifact accounted for one observed cluster of highly shared sequence variants. Within an earlier analysis, most TCR beta V segments proved productive either about 87% or about 30% of the time. Relative to the approximately 670-donor mean, N-insertions were reportedly fewer in an Asian-associated ancestry cluster in a later analysis.

This CDR3 comprises 13 residues. Per the germline V gene, CDR1 is LNHNV and CDR2 is YYDKDF (reference sequence). V lost 5 bases and J 2 bases, leaving 9 bases between the germline ends. Samples came from healthy bone marrow donors. The source is a man aged 35-49 years in good health and CMV-seronegative. The sequenced material came from PBMCs. The chain recombines TRBV15 with TRBJ1-1; perhaps TRBD1 as D (5 bases). CDR3 in amino acids: CATSGHRNTEAFF. The CDR3 nucleotides read TGTGCCACCAGCGGACACAGAAACACTGAAGCTTTCTTT. The variable domain in full, with the rest retrieved from reference TRBV15 and TRBJ1-1, is DAMVIQNPRYQVTQFGKPVTLSCSQTLNHNVMYWYQQKSSQAPKLLFHYYDKDFNNEADTPDNFQSRRPNTSFCFLDIRSPGLGDTAMYLCATSGHRNTEAFFGQGTRLTVV.